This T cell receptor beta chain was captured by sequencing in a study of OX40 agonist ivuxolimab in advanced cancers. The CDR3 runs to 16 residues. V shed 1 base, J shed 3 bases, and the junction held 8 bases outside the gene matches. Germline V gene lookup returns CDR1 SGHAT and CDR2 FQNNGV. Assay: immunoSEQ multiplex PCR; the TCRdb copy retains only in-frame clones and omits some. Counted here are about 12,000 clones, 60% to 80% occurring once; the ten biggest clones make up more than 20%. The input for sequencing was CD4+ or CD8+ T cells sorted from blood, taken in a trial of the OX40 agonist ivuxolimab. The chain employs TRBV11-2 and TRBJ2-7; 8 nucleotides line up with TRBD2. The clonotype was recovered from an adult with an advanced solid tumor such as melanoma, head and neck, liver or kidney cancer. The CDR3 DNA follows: TGTGCCAGCAGCTTAGGGATAGCGGGACCTTTCTACGAGCAGTACTTC. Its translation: CASSLGIAGPFYEQYF.